The following is a T cell receptor beta chain sequence with its context. Its antigen is not known. The CDR3 runs 14 residues. Germline lookup yields CDR1 ENHRY and CDR2 SYGVKD. V shed 4 bases, J shed 0 bases, and the junction held 2 bases outside the gene matches. These data belong to a study of cytomegalovirus exposure and HLA in healthy donors. The overall study: Findings of an earlier analysis included some 120 million unique TCR beta sequences from 180 million or so T cells. Most genotyped donors, around 86% of fewer than 400, had Caucasian-associated genetic ancestry. Notes on the study in general: Sequencing likely produced, as an artifact, a cluster of highly shared sequence variants.

Primers for the PCR totalled 60 Vbeta and 13 Jbeta. The table came from immunoSEQ multiplex PCR; TCRdb's copy has only in-frame clones and leaves some out. Of 200,000 to 250,000 clones in the sample, approximately 78% were seen once. The clonotype was recovered from a woman between 40 and 55 years old in good health and CMV-seronegative. The specimen was PBMCs. The rearrangement joins TRBV10-3 to TRBJ2-7; 8 bases map to TRBD1. The CDR3, as DNA: TGTGCCATCAGTGGGGGACAGGACTCCTACGAGCAGTACTTC. Translating gives CAISGGQDSYEQYF.